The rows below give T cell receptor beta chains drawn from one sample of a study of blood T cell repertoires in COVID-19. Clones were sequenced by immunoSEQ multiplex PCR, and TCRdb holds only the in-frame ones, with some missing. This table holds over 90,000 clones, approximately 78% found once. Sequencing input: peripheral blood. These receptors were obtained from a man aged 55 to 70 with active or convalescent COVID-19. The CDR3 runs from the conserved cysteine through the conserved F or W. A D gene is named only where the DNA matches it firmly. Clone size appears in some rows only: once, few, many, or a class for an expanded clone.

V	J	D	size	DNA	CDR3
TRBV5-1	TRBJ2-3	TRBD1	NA	TGCGCCAGCAGCAACGGACAGGCTGCGACAGATACGCAGTATTTT	CASSNGQAATDTQYF
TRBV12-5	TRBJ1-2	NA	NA	TGTGCTAGTGGATCAGGGGCGGTCTATGGCTACACCTTC	CASGSGAVYGYTF
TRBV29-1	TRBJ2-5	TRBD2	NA	TGCAGCGTTGGGGGGGGCCAAGAGACCCAGTACTTC	CSVGGGQETQYF
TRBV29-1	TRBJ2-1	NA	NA	TGCAGCGTTGAATCCTTTAATGAGCAGTTCTTC	CSVESFNEQFF
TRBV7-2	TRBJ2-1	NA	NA	TGTGCCAGCAGCTTTGCCATCAGTACCTACAATGAGCAGTTCTTC	CASSFAISTYNEQFF
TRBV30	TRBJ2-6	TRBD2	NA	TGTGCCTGGAGTGTACTCGCCGGGGGGGACGTCCTGACTTTC	CAWSVLAGGDVLTF
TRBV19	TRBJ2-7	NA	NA	TGTGCCAGTAGTACCTCAAGTGGGACTGAGCAGTACTTC	CASSTSSGTEQYF
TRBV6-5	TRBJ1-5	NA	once	TGTGCCAGCAGCCAACAGGGAAATCAGCCCCAGCATTTT	CASSQQGNQPQHF
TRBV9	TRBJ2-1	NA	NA	TGTGCCAGCAGCGTGAGAGCCTCCTACAATGAGCAGTTCTTC	CASSVRASYNEQFF
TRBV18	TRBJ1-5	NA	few	TGTGCCAGCTCACTTGAAACGCCCCGGGGGAATCAGCCCCAGCATTTT	CASSLETPRGNQPQHF
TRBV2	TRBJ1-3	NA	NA	TGTGCCAGCAGCATTAACAGGGCTGGAAACACCATATATTTT	CASSINRAGNTIYF
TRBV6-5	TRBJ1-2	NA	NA	TGTGCCAGCAGTTACAGGGGAGGTGGCTATGGCTACACCTTC	CASSYRGGGYGYTF
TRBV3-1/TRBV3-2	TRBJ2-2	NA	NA	TGTGCCAGCAGCCAAGACCAGGGGCCTTCCCTAGGGGTCGGGGAGCTGTTTTTT	CASSQDQGPSLGVGELFF
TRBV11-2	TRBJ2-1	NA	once	TGTGCCAGCAGCGAACAGACTAGATCTAATGAGCAGTTCTTC	CASSEQTRSNEQFF
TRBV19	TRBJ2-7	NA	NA	TGTGCCAGTAGTGCCCGCCTCCAGGGGAGCCCCTACGAGCAGTACTTC	CASSARLQGSPYEQYF